This T cell receptor (beta chain) was observed in a study of T cells after somatic rescue of genetic block. The germline CDR1 and CDR2 sequences are SGDLS and YYNGEE. The J segment lost 4 bases and the V segment lost 2 bases, leaving 5 bases of the junction unmatched. The CDR3 sequence is 14 residues long. Produced via immunoSEQ multiplex PCR; TCRdb's table is partial and in-frame only. The sample holds about 67,000 clones, around 90% seen once. What was sequenced was peripheral blood mononuclear cells (PBMCs). This chain joins TRBV9 and TRBJ2-5, with 7 bases lining up with TRBD2. The receptor was isolated from a man aged 35 to 55. The CDR3 loop reads CASSVGGRGETQYF. The CDR3 DNA follows: TGTGCCAGCAGCGTGGGGGGGAGAGGAGAGACCCAGTACTTC.